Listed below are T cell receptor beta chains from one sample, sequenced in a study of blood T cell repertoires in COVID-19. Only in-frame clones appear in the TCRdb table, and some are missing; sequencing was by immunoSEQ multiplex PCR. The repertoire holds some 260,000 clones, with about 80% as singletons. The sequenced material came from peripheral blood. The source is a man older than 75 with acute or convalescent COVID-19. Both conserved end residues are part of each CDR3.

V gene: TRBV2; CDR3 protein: CASRHSYRVGNEQFF
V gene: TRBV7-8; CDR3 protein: CASSLAGTGGREQYF
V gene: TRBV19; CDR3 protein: CASRLDRAVTEAFF
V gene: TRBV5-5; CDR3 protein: CASSGRLQGMGPNYGYTF
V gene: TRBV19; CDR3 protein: CASSRYKGDYGYTF
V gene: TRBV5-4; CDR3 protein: CASRQGWENYGYTF
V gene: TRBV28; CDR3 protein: CASSLGAMNTEAFF
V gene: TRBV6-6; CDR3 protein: CASSPLATGKYEQYF
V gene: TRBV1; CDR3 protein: CTSSHFQTLGCGNTIYF
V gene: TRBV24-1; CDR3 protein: CATSTSQLAGEGDTQYF
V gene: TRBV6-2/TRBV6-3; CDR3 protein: CASSYRTSGRYNEQFF
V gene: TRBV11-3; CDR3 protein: CASSQRTASGNTIYF
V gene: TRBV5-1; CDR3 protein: CASSLGGPSGEAFF
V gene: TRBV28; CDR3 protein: CASIDRQPWGTEAFF
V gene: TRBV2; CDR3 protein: CASSTRPQELNSPLHF
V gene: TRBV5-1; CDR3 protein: CARLSGDNLLNTEAFF
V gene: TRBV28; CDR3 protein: CASSFQRNYGYTF
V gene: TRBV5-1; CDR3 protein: CASSRLAGASYNEQFF
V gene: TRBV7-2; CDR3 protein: CASSPQGAGNTIYF
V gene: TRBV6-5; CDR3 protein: CASSYSRSTGANVLTF
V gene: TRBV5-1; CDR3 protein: CASSPEQGFYGYTF
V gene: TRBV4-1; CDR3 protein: CASSQLDRGREGYTF
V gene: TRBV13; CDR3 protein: CASSYLLGTSWTDTQYF
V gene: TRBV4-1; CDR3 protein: CASSQGREGPYEQYF
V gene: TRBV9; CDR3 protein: CASSKGRRGRNTEAFF
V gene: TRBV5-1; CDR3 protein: CASSLEPQAPTTGNQPQHF
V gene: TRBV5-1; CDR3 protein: CASSATGQGGTEAFF
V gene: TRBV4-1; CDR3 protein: CASSPAAGVGYEQYF
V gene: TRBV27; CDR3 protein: CASSFPTGFWWWEKLFF
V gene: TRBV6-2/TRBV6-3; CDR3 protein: CASSSLTKGLGTDTQYF
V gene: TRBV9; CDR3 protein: CASSVGGPGNTEAFF